This T cell receptor (beta chain) comes out of a study of OX40 agonist ivuxolimab in advanced cancers. Turning to the study itself: Treatment received earlier with anti-PD-1, anti-PD-L1 or anti-CTLA-4 agents was allowed, and around 40% had some.

CDR3 length equals 15 residues. The V segment lost 3 bases and the J segment 1 base; nucleotides outside the gene matches: 3. Germline CDR1 LNHDA, CDR2 SQIVND (reference sequence). Study results and limitations: Expanded peripheral T-cell antigen specificity went undetermined. By week 6 at 0.1 to 3.0 mg/kg, blood CD4+ and CD8+ T cells had expanded clonally.

Patients were ineligible given autoimmune disease history or systemic immunosuppression. A word on this clone: Antigen unknown.

The method was immunoSEQ multiplex PCR; TCRdb's version includes in-frame clones alone and lacks a portion of them. The sample has fewer than 20,000 clones, approximately 78% seen once. This chain connects TRBV19 to TRBJ2-3, with 8 bases matching TRBD2. The TCR comes from an adult with an advanced solid tumor such as melanoma, head and neck, liver or kidney cancer. Sequencing was performed on CD4+ or CD8+ T cells sorted from blood, taken in a trial of the OX40 agonist ivuxolimab. The CDR3 loop reads CASSIREGRTDTQYF. Written as DNA, the CDR3 is TGTGCCAGTAGTATCCGGGAGGGCCGCACAGATACGCAGTATTTT. The whole variable domain, filled in from reference TRBV19 and TRBJ2-3, reads DGGITQSPKYLFRKEGQNVTLSCEQNLNHDAMYWYRQDPGQGLRLIYYSQIVNDFQKGDIAEGYSVSREKKESFPLTVTSAQKNPTAFYLCASSIREGRTDTQYFGPGTRLTVL.